This T cell receptor beta chain came from a study of CD8+ T cells in alopecia areata. Regarding this clone: The junction departs from the called germline gene at one end, perhaps through a read error.

Sample treatment: oral pan-JAK inhibitor, 5-10 mg twice daily. The CDR3 runs to 18 residues. Germline V gene sequence: CDR1 SNHLY, CDR2 FYNNEI. Sequencing templates came from extracted RNA that was reverse transcribed into cDNA. The table came from immunoSEQ multiplex PCR; TCRdb's copy has only in-frame clones and leaves some out. Counted here are 100,000 or so clones, just under 60% occurring once; the ten biggest clones make up 16%. Sequences were derived from CD8+ T cells sorted from blood, sampled at approximately week 60, from a patient treated with tofacitinib. The chain employs TRBV2 and TRBJ2-2; 9 nucleotides align to TRBD1. This sequence originates from a human donor with alopecia areata. The CDR3 here is CASSEAGGQGSRAGELLF. The CDR3 region has the DNA TGTGCCAGCAGTGAAGCTGGGGGACAGGGAAGTAGGGCCGGGGAGCTGCTTTTT.